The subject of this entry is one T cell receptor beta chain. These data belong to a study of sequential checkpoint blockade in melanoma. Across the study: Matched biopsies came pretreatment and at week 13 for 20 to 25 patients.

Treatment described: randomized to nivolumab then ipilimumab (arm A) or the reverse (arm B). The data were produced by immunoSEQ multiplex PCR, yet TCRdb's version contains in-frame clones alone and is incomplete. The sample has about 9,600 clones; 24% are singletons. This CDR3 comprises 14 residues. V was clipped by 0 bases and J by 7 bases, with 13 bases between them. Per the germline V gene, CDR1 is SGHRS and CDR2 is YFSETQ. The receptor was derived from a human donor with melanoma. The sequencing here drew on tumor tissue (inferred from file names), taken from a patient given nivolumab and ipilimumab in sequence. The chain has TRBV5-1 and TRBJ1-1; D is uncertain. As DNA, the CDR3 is TGCGCCAGCAGCTTGGAAGATACCCATCATGAAGCTTTCTTT. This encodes CASSLEDTHHEAFF. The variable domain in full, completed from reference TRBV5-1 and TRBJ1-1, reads KAGVTQTPRYLIKTRGQQVTLSCSPISGHRSVSWYQQTPGQGLQFLFEYFSETQRNKGNFPGRFSGRQFSNSRSEMNVSTLELGDSALYLCASSLEDTHHEAFFGQGTRLTVV.